These 8 T cell receptor beta chains were all obtained from the same sample, sequenced in a study of cytomegalovirus exposure and HLA in healthy donors. The PCR made use of 60 Vbeta and 13 Jbeta primers. TCRdb's copy holds only in-frame clones and misses some; the assay was immunoSEQ multiplex PCR. The data show roughly 100,000 clones, approximately 71% seen once. Sample: PBMCs. These receptors were taken from a male donor in good health and CMV-seropositive.

This clone has a handful of counts. The rearrangement links TRBV7-9 to TRBJ1-1; D uncertain. The CDR3 covers 15 residues. The V gene's germline CDR1 is SEHNR and CDR2 FQNEAQ (reference sequence). Trimming took off 2 bases at V and 5 bases at J, with 15 bases between the two ends. CDR3 amino acids: CASSLNTALRTEAFF. Here the CDR3 DNA reads TGTGCCAGCAGCTTAAATACAGCTCTACGGACTGAAGCTTTCTTT.

The V call is TRBV28, the J call TRBJ1-2; D is perhaps TRBD1 (5 bases). V was shortened by 7 bases and J by 6 bases, with 21 bases between the two germline ends. Germline V gene data show CDR1 as MDHEN and CDR2 as SYDVKM. The CDR3 is 15 residues long. In DNA, the CDR3 is TGTGCCAGCATCCCAACGGGCCCTCGGGGGAATGGCTACACCTTC. As protein: CASIPTGPRGNGYTF.

V is TRBV29-1 and J is TRBJ1-1; D may be TRBD1 (5 bases). Germline CDR1 reads SQVTM; CDR2 reads ANQGSEA. Deletions cut 5 bases from V and 0 bases from J, with 10 bases between. The CDR3 length is 13 residues. The CDR3 protein is CSVRQQMNTEAFF. The CDR3 region has the DNA TGCAGCGTTAGACAGCAGATGAACACTGAAGCTTTCTTT.

The chain has TRBV28 and TRBJ2-6; the match to TRBD1 covers 8 bases. The length of the CDR3 is 16 residues. Trimming at V came to 2 bases and at J to 2 bases, leaving 2 bases not matched to a gene. Germline V lookup: CDR1 MDHEN, CDR2 SYDVKM. CDR3 bases: TGTGCCAGCAGTTTACCGACAGGGGCTGGGGCCAACGTCCTGACTTTC. Translating gives CASSLPTGAGANVLTF.

This clone was recorded once. The rearrangement joins TRBV7-2 to TRBJ1-1; tentative D call: TRBD1 (6 bases). The CDR3 is made up of 13 amino acids. CDR1 and CDR2 (germline): SGHTA, FQGNSA. The germline V and J ends were trimmed by 5 bases and 11 bases, with 18 bases remaining between them. The CDR3 loop reads CASSPRGQGDAFF. The DNA of the CDR3 is TGTGCCAGCAGCCCCAGGGGACAAGGAGACGCTTTCTTT.

The chain employs TRBV7-6 and TRBJ2-3; TRBD1 aligns across 8 bases. The V segment lost 5 bases and the J segment 6 bases; nucleotides outside the gene matches: 7. CDR3 length equals 14 residues. Germline V CDR1 and CDR2: SGHVS, FNYEAQ. The CDR3 nucleotides read TGTGCCAGCAGCCCTCAGGGGGCGGGGGATACGCAGTATTTT. Amino acids: CASSPQGAGDTQYF.

This sequence joins TRBV4-3 and TRBJ2-1; TRBD2 matches 10 bases. The V gene end was trimmed by 1 base and the J gene end by 9 bases; junction bases not matched to a gene: 9. This CDR3 is 16 amino acids long. From germline, CDR1 is LGHNA and CDR2 YSLEER. The CDR3 sequence: CASSQAWSGRDGEQFF. In DNA form, the CDR3 reads TGCGCCAGCAGCCAAGCTTGGAGCGGGAGGGATGGTGAGCAGTTCTTC.

The chain combines TRBV30 with TRBJ2-2; tentative D call: TRBD2 (5 bases). Trimming left V 1 base short and J 6 bases short, with 9 bases between. CDR1 and CDR2 (germline): GTSNPN, SVGIG (reference sequence). The CDR3 is made up of 13 amino acids. The CDR3 sequence: CAWSGAVAGELFF. The CDR3 DNA is TGTGCCTGGAGTGGAGCGGTGGCCGGGGAGCTGTTTTTT.